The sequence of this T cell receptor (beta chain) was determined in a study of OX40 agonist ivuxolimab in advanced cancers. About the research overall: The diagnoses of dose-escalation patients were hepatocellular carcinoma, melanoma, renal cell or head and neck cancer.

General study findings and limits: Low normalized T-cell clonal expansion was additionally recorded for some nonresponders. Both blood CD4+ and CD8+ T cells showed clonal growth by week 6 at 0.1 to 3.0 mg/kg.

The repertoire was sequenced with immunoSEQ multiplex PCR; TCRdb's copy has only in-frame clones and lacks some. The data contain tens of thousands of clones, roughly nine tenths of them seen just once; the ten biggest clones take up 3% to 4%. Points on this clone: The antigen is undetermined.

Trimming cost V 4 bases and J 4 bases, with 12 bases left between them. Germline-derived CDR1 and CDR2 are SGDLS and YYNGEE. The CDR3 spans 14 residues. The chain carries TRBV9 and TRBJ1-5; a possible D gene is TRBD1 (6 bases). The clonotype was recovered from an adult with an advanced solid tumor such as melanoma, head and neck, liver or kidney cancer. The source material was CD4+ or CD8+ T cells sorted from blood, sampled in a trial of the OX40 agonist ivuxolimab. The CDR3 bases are TGTGCCAGCAGCAGAGGGGGAGGGAATCAGCCCCAGCATTTT. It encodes CASSRGGGNQPQHF.